A single sample gave rise to the 4 T cell receptor beta chains below, sequenced in a study of tumor-infiltrating lymphocytes in primary liver carcinoma. Germline DNA was also extracted, and blood RNA was taken from unsorted whole blood. The investigators made TCR beta cDNA from roughly 0.55 ug total RNA, using a constant-region primer. The TCR beta library was amplified through three nested multiplex PCR rounds in a modified ARM-PCR procedure. The study ran its first two PCR rounds for roughly 9 cycles each, using TRBV1-TRBV30 forward primers and a C-beta reverse primer. Using its own MiXCR run on the multiplex PCR reads, TCRdb lists one record per CDR3 protein. The top ten clones hold under 8% of a sample with 300,000 to 400,000 distinct CDR3 sequences, around 60% of them seen once. Sequenced input: peripheral blood. The receptors derive from a man between 35 and 55 years old with primary liver carcinoma and hepatitis B virus infection.

For this clonotype: The CDR3 end shows no conserved phenylalanine or tryptophan, and so a read error is likely. It is unclear where the CDR3 begins or ends on the DNA, so no DNA is shown, and the CDR3 is as TCRdb lists it. This chain links TRBV11-2 with TRBJ2-7; the D call in the table, TRBD2, was not verified against the DNA. The CDR3 totals 16 residues, both ends included. In germline, CDR1 is SGHAT, CDR2 FQNNGV. This CDR3 is CTSSLGTAGLGYERYL.

This clonotype was seen ten or more times. This chain uses TRBV29-1 with TRBJ2-3, with D perhaps matching TRBD2 (5 bases). This CDR3 comprises 13 residues. Between the trimmed V and J ends, which lost 3 bases and 6 bases, there was a span of 13 bases. Germline V gene data show CDR1 as SQVTM and CDR2 as ANQGSEA. The CDR3 DNA reads TGCAGCGTTGATGAGGGCCTCTGGGATACGCAGTATTTT. As protein: CSVDEGLWDTQYF.

This clonotype showed up just once. With a much larger clone just one base away, this may be a read error. V is TRBV12-3 or TRBV12-4 and J is TRBJ1-1, with 8 positions matching TRBD1. This CDR3 comprises 14 residues. DNA for the CDR3: TGTGCCAGCTTCCGCGGACAGGGTGGCACTGAAACTTTCTTT. Translating it yields CASFRGQGGTETFF.

On this clonotype itself: At one end the junction does not follow the germline gene, possibly because of a read error. The chain is built from TRBV6-6 and TRBJ1-1, with D hard to call. This CDR3 is 11 amino acids long. Per the germline V gene, CDR1 is MNHNY and CDR2 is SVGAGI (reference sequence). For the CDR3, the DNA is TGTGCCAGTCATTACGATACCGAAGCATTCTTT. Encoded protein: CASHYDTEAFF.